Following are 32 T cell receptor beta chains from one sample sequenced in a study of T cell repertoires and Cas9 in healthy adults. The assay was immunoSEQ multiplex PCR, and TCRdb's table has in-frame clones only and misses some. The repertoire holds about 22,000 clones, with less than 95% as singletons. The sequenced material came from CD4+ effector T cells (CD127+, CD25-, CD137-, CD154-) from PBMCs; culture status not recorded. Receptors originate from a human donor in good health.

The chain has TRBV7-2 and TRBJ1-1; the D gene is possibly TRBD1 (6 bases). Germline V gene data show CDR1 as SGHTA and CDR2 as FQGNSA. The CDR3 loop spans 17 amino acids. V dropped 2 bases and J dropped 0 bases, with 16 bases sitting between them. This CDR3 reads CASSLSRGYRLNTEAFF. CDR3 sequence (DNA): TGTGCCAGCAGCTTATCCAGGGGTTATAGACTGAACACTGAAGCTTTCTTT.

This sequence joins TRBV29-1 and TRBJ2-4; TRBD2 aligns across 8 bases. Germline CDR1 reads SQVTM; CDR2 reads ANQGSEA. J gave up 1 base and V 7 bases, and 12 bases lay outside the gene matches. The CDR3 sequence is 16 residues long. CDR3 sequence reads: CSAMTGLALAKNIQYF. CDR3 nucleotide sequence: TGCAGCGCCATGACCGGACTAGCTCTTGCCAAAAACATTCAGTACTTC.

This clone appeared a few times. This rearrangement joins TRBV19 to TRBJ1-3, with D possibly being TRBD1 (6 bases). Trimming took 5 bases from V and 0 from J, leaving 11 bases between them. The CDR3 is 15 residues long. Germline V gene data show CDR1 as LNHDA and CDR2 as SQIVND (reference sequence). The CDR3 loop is CASSAQGSSGNTIYF. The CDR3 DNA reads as TGTGCCAGTAGTGCCCAGGGGAGCTCTGGAAACACCATATATTTT.

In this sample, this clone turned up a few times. CDR3 coding DNA: TGTGCCAGCAGCTTATCCGGAGTCTACGAGCAGTACGTC. Its translation: CASSLSGVYEQYV. The chain links TRBV7-9 to TRBJ2-7; D unresolved. V lost 2 bases to trimming and J lost 3 bases, with 8 bases between them. Germline values: CDR1 SEHNR, CDR2 FQNEAQ (reference sequence). CDR3 length: 13 amino acids.

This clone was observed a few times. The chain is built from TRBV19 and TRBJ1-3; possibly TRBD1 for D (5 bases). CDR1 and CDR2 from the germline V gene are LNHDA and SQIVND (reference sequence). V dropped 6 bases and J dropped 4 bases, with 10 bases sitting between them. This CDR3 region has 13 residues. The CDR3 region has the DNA TGTGCCAGTAGCCAGAACAGGGGAAACACCATATATTTT. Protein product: CASSQNRGNTIYF.

The CDR3 nucleotides are TGTGCCAGCTCACCAAACCTCACTGGCTCCTACGAGCAGTACGTC. It codes for CASSPNLTGSYEQYV. The chain is built from TRBV18 and TRBJ2-7; D gene uncertain. V was cut by 2 bases and J by 0 bases, with 11 bases left in between. Germline loops: CDR1 KGHSH, CDR2 LQKENI. The CDR3 consists of 15 residues.

The CDR3 DNA follows: TGTGCCAGCAGTTACTCGAGGCTCTCTTACAATGAGCAGTTCTTC. Translation: CASSYSRLSYNEQFF. This sequence joins TRBV6-5 and TRBJ2-1; D remains unclear. This CDR3 region has 15 residues. Trimming took 0 bases from V and 4 from J, leaving 10 bases between them. From germline, CDR1 is MNHEY and CDR2 SVGAGI.

In DNA form, the CDR3 reads TGTGCCAGCAGCCCGGGGGGGACTGGAAACACCATATATTTT. It codes for CASSPGGTGNTIYF. The V and J genes are TRBV5-4 and TRBJ1-3, with D perhaps TRBD1 (5 bases). CDR1 is SGHNT and CDR2 is YYREEE in the germline V gene (reference sequence). The CDR3 spans 14 residues. Trimming removed 4 bases from V and 2 bases from J, with 10 bases in between. Looking up the rest from reference TRBV5-4 and TRBJ1-3 gives the full variable domain: ETGVTQSPTHLIKTRGQQVTLRCSSQSGHNTVSWYQQALGQGPQFIFQYYREEENGRGNFPPRFSGLQFPNYSSELNVNALELDDSALYLCASSPGGTGNTIYFGEGSWLTVV.

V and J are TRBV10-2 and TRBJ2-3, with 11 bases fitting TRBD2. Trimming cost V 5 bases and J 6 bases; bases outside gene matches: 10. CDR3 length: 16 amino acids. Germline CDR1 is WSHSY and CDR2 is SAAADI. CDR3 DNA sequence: TGCGCCAGCAGTCCCGGACTAGCGGGTACCGTTGATACGCAGTATTTT. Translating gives CASSPGLAGTVDTQYF.

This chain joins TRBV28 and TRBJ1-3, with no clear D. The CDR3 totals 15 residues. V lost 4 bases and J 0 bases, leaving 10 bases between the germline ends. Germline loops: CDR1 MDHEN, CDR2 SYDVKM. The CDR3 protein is CASSSGFSSGNTIYF. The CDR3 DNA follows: TGTGCCAGCAGTTCGGGCTTTAGCTCTGGAAACACCATATATTTT.

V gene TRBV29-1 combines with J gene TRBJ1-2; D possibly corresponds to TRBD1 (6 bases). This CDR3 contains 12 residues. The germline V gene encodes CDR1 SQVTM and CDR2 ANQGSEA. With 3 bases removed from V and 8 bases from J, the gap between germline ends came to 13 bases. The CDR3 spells CSVEGPGGGYTF. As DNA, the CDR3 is TGCAGCGTTGAGGGGCCTGGGGGCGGCTACACCTTC.

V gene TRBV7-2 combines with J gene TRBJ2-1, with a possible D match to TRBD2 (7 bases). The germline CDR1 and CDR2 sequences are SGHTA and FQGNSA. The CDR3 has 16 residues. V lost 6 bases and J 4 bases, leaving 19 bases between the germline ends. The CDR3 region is CASRPRGGGGYNEQFF. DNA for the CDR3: TGTGCCAGCAGACCTCGAGGGGGAGGGGGATACAATGAGCAGTTCTTC. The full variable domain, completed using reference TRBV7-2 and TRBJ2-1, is GAGVSQSPSNKVTEKGKDVELRCDPISGHTALYWYRQSLGQGLEFLIYFQGNSAPDKSGLPSDRFSAERTGGSVSTLTIQRTQQEDSAVYLCASRPRGGGGYNEQFFGPGTRLTVL.

CDR3 loop: CASSPPRGAGRNTIYF. CDR3 nucleotides: TGTGCCAGCAGCCCACCCCGAGGGGCCGGGCGGAACACCATATATTTT. This sequence joins TRBV11-3 and TRBJ1-3, with D perhaps TRBD1 (5 bases). The CDR3 is made up of 16 amino acids. Trimming pared 5 bases from V and 7 bases from J, leaving 21 bases between. CDR1 SGHNT and CDR2 YENEEA come from the germline V gene.

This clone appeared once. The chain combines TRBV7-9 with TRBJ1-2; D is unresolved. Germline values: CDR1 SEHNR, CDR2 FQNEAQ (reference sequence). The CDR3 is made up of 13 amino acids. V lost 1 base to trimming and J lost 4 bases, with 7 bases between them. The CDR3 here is CASSLGASYGYTF. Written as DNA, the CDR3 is TGTGCCAGCAGCTTAGGGGCCAGCTATGGCTACACCTTC.

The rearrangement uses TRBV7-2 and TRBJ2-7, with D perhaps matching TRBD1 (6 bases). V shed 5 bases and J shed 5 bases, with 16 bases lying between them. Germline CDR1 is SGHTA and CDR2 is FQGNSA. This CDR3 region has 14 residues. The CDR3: CASSPGHQTDEQYF. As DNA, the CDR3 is TGTGCCAGCAGCCCGGGACACCAGACCGACGAGCAGTACTTC.

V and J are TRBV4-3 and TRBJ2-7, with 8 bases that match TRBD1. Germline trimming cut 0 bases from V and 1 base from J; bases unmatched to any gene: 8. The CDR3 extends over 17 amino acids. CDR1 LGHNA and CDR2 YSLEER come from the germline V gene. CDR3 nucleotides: TGCGCCAGCAGCCAAGAAACTTCAGACAGGGGATCCTACGAGCAGTACTTC. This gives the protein CASSQETSDRGSYEQYF.

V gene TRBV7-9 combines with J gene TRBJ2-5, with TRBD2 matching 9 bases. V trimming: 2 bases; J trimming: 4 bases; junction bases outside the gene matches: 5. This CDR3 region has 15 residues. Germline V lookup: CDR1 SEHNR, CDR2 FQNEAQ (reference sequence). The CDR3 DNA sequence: TGTGCCAGCAGCTTAAACGCGGGAGGGAGAGAGACCCAGTACTTC. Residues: CASSLNAGGRETQYF. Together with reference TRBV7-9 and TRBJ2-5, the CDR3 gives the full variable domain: DTGVSQNPRHKITKRGQNVTFRCDPISEHNRLYWYRQTLGQGPEFLTYFQNEAQLEKSRLLSDRFSAERPKGSFSTLEIQRTEQGDSAMYLCASSLNAGGRETQYFGPGTRLLVL.

In DNA form, the CDR3 reads TGTGCTAGTGGTTTGGGGACAGAGGTTTTAGAGACCCAGTACTTC. Its protein is CASGLGTEVLETQYF. The chain carries TRBV12-5 and TRBJ2-5, with D maybe TRBD1 (6 bases). The germline gives CDR1 LGHNT, CDR2 FRNRAP. The CDR3 spans 15 residues. Deletions cut 1 base from V and 4 bases from J, with 13 bases between.

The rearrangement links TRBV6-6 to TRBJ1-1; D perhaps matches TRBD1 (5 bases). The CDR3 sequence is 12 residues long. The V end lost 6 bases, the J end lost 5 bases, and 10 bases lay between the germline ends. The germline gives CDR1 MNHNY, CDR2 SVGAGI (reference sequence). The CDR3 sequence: CASRGRATEAFF. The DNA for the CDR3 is TGTGCCAGCAGGGGCAGGGCGACTGAAGCTTTCTTT.

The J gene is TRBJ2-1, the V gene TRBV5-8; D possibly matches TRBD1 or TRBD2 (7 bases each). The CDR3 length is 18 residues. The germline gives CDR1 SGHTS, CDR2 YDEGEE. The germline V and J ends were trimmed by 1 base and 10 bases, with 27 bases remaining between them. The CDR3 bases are TGTGCCAGCAGCTTGAACAGGGGAAGCGCGGGGGCGCTTAGGGAGCAGTTCTTC. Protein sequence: CASSLNRGSAGALREQFF. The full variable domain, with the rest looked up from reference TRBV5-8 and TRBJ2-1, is EAGVTQSPTHLIKTRGQQATLRCSPISGHTSVYWYQQALGLGLQFLLWYDEGEERNRGNFPPRFSGRQFPNYSSELNVNALELEDSALYLCASSLNRGSAGALREQFFGPGTRLTVL.

The CDR3 DNA is TGTGCCAGCTCACCGGAGGGGACAGATACGCAGTATTTT. Translated, it gives CASSPEGTDTQYF. The chain employs TRBV18 and TRBJ2-3; a possible D gene is TRBD2 (6 bases). The CDR3 covers 13 residues. From germline, CDR1 is KGHSH and CDR2 LQKENI. V gave up 3 bases and J gave up 3 bases, with 7 bases separating them.

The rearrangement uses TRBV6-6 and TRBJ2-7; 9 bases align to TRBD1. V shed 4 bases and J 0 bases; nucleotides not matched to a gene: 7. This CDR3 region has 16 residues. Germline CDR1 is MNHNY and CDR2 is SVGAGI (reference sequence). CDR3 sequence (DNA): TGTGCCAGCAGTTCCCCGGGACAGGGCCCCTCCTACGAGCAGTACTTC. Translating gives CASSSPGQGPSYEQYF.

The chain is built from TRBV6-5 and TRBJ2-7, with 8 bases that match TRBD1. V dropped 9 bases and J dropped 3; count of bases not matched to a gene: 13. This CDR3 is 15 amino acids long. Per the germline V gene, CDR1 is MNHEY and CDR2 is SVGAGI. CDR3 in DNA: TGTGCCAGTGGGAACCCGGGACAGGAGGGCTACGAGCAGTACTTC. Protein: CASGNPGQEGYEQYF.

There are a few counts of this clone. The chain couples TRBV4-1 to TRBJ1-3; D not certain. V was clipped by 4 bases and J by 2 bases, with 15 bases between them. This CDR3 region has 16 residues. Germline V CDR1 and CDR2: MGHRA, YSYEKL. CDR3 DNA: TGCGCCAGCAGCCCACAGTCGGTGGCCACTGGAAACACCATATATTTT. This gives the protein CASSPQSVATGNTIYF.

CDR3 nucleotides: TGTGCCAGCAGCGTAGGAAACGGGGTGAACACCGGGGAGCTGTTTTTT. Translating it yields CASSVGNGVNTGELFF. The V gene is TRBV9, the J gene TRBJ2-2; D perhaps matches TRBD2 (5 bases). There are 16 residues in the CDR3. Germline V CDR1 and CDR2: SGDLS, YYNGEE. V lost 0 bases and J 1 base, leaving 10 bases between the germline ends. The full variable domain, in which reference TRBV9 and TRBJ2-2 provide the parts outside the CDR3, is DSGVTQTPKHLITATGQRVTLRCSPRSGDLSVYWYQQSLDQGLQFLIQYYNGEERAKGNILERFSAQQFPDLHSELNLSSLELGDSALYFCASSVGNGVNTGELFFGEGSRLTVL.

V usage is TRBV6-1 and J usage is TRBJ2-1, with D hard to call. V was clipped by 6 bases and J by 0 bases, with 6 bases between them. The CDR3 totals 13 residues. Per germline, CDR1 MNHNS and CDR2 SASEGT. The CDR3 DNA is TGTGCCAGCAGGGGCCTCTCCTACAATGAGCAGTTCTTC. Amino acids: CASRGLSYNEQFF.

Here the CDR3 reads CASSTGGAKNIQYF. The CDR3 DNA is TGTGCCAGTAGTACAGGGGGGGCCAAAAACATTCAGTACTTC. V usage is TRBV19 and J usage is TRBJ2-4, with D possibly being TRBD1 (7 bases). Germline values: CDR1 LNHDA, CDR2 SQIVND (reference sequence). The CDR3 contains 14 residues. The V gene lost 4 bases and the J gene lost 1 base, with 8 bases spanning the gap. Using reference TRBV19 and TRBJ2-4 for the parts outside the CDR3, the full variable domain is DGGITQSPKYLFRKEGQNVTLSCEQNLNHDAMYWYRQDPGQGLRLIYYSQIVNDFQKGDIAEGYSVSREKKESFPLTVTSAQKNPTAFYLCASSTGGAKNIQYFGAGTRLSVL.

The CDR3 region is CASSVRTGDSYEQYV. In nucleotides, the CDR3 is TGTGCCAGCAGCGTCCGGACAGGGGATTCTTACGAGCAGTACGTC. The gene calls are TRBV7-2 and TRBJ2-7, with 9 positions matching TRBD1. The CDR3 consists of 15 residues. The V and J ends lost 5 bases and 4 bases, in that order; junction bases with no gene match: 9. Germline V CDR1 and CDR2: SGHTA, FQGNSA.

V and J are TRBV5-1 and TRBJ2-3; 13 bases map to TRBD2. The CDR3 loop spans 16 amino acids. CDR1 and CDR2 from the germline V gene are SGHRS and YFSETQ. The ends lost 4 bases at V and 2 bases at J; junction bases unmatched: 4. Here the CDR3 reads CASSPGTSGTTDTQYF. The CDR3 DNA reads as TGCGCCAGCAGCCCGGGGACTAGCGGGACCACAGATACGCAGTATTTT.

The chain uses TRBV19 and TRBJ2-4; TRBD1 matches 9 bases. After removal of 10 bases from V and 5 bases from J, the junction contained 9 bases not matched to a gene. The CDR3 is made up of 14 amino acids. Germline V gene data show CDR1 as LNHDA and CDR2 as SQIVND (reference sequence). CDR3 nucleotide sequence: TGTGCCACTCAGGACAGGGGAGTGGAAAACATTCAGTACTTC. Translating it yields CATQDRGVENIQYF. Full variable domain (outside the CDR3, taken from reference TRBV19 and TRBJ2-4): DGGITQSPKYLFRKEGQNVTLSCEQNLNHDAMYWYRQDPGQGLRLIYYSQIVNDFQKGDIAEGYSVSREKKESFPLTVTSAQKNPTAFYLCATQDRGVENIQYFGAGTRLSVL.

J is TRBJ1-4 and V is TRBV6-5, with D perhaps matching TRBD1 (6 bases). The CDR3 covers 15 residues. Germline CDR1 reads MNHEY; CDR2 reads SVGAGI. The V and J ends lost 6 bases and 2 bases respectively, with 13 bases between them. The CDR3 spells CASSRDMGTNEKLFF. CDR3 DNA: TGTGCCAGCAGCCGGGACATGGGGACTAATGAAAAACTGTTTTTT.

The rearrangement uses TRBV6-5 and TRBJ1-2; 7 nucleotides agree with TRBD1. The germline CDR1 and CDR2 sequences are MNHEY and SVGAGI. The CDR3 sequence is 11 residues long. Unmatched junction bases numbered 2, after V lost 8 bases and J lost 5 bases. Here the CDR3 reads CASQGGYGYTF. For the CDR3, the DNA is TGTGCCAGCCAGGGGGGGTATGGCTACACCTTC.